These 22 T cell receptor beta chains came from one sample sequenced in a study of cytomegalovirus exposure and HLA in healthy donors. It was with 60 Vbeta and 13 Jbeta primers that the PCR ran. Generated by immunoSEQ multiplex PCR, the TCRdb table keeps only in-frame clones and is missing some. Of fewer than 200,000 clones in the sample, approximately 71% are singletons; the top ten hold more than 4%. Material for sequencing was PBMCs. These TCRs come from a male donor in good health and CMV-seronegative.

The CDR3 protein is CASSEQGPGNTIYF. The CDR3 DNA follows: TGTGCCAGCAGTGAGCAGGGTCCAGGAAACACCATATATTTT. The chain has TRBV2 and TRBJ1-3; maybe TRBD1 (5 bases). V was clipped by 3 bases and J by 4 bases, with 10 bases between them. The CDR3 is 14 residues long. CDR1 is SNHLY and CDR2 is FYNNEI in the germline V gene.

The chain combines TRBV4-1 with TRBJ1-5, with D possibly matching TRBD1 (5 bases). V lost 0 bases and J lost 7, with 19 bases in between. The germline CDR1 and CDR2 sequences are MGHRA and YSYEKL. The CDR3 loop spans 17 amino acids. CDR3 DNA sequence: TGCGCCAGCAGCCAAGATCCCCCAGGGATCCTTAGACAGCCCCAGCATTTT. Protein sequence: CASSQDPPGILRQPQHF.

The chain joins TRBV18 to TRBJ1-1; the D gene is possibly TRBD1 (5 bases). The CDR3 totals 15 residues. CDR1 and CDR2 from the germline V gene are KGHSH and LQKENI. V was cut by 5 bases and J by 1 base, with 14 bases left in between. The DNA of the CDR3 is TGTGCCAGCTCAACTCAAGGGGCGTCGAACACTGAAGCTTTCTTT. Translated: CASSTQGASNTEAFF.

The J gene is TRBJ1-2, the V gene TRBV6-5; D call uncertain. Germline V gene lookup returns CDR1 MNHEY and CDR2 SVGAGI. The CDR3 sequence is 11 residues long. Deletions cut 6 bases from V and 7 bases from J, with 9 bases between. The CDR3 is CASSSGGGYTF. For the CDR3, the DNA is TGTGCCAGCAGCTCAGGTGGTGGCTACACCTTC.

The DNA for the CDR3 is TGTGCCAGCTCCCGAAATCCAGAGGCAAATTCACCCCTCCACTTT. Amino acid sequence: CASSRNPEANSPLHF. This chain joins TRBV18 and TRBJ1-6; D call uncertain. V was shortened by 6 bases and J by 7 bases, with 16 bases between the two germline ends. CDR3 length equals 15 residues. The germline CDR1 and CDR2 sequences are KGHSH and LQKENI.

In regard to this clone: Other DNA sequences in this specimen translate into the identical CDR3. This chain joins TRBV5-1 and TRBJ2-3; D is ambiguous. Looked up from germline, CDR1 is SGHRS and CDR2 is YFSETQ. This CDR3 is 12 amino acids long. V was pared by 7 bases and J by 5 bases, with 11 bases between. The CDR3 nucleotides read TGCGCCAGCTCCCTCGCGTTAGATACGCAGTATTTT. Its translation is CASSLALDTQYF.

V gene TRBV7-3 combines with J gene TRBJ1-1; no clear D gene. Between the trimmed V and J ends, which lost 5 bases and 1 base, there was a span of 5 bases. CDR1 is SGHTA, CDR2 FQGTGA, per germline. The CDR3 consists of 12 residues. Here the CDR3 DNA reads TGTGCCAGCAGCCATTGGAACACTGAAGCTTTCTTT. It encodes CASSHWNTEAFF. The whole variable domain, remainder taken from reference TRBV7-3 and TRBJ1-1, is GAGVSQTPSNKVTEKGKYVELRCDPISGHTALYWYRQSLGQGPEFLIYFQGTGAADDSGLPNDRFFAVRPEGSVSTLKIQRTERGDSAVYLCASSHWNTEAFFGQGTRLTVV.

This sequence joins TRBV7-8 and TRBJ2-5; 7 bases line up with TRBD1. With the DNA end fitting TRBJ2-7 better, the J assignment may be wrong. The CDR3 consists of 13 residues. Germline CDR1 and CDR2: SGHVS and FQNEAQ. CDR3 bases: TGTGCCAGCAGCGACGGGACAGTCTACGAGCAGTACTTC. Its translation: CASSDGTVYEQYF.

This chain links TRBV11-3 with TRBJ1-1; D uncertain. The germline gives CDR1 SGHNT, CDR2 YENEEA. The V and J ends lost 0 bases and 2 bases respectively, with 4 bases between them. This CDR3 region has 13 residues. CDR3 amino acids: CASSLEGNTEAFF. CDR3 nucleotide sequence: TGTGCCAGCAGCTTAGAGGGCAACACTGAAGCTTTCTTT.

This clone has a single count. The chain links TRBV28 to TRBJ1-6; D is unresolved. The V gene lost 5 bases and the J gene lost 7 bases, with 15 bases spanning the gap. This CDR3 has 15 residues. Germline CDR1 and CDR2: MDHEN and SYDVKM. The CDR3 region has the DNA TGTGCCAGCAGTCCCCGAGGTCTTGGGAATTCACCCCTCCACTTT. It specifies CASSPRGLGNSPLHF.

The V and J genes are TRBV2 and TRBJ1-3, with D uncertain. The germline V gene has CDR1 SNHLY and CDR2 FYNNEI. Between the trimmed V and J ends, which lost 3 bases and 4 bases, there was a span of 13 bases. The CDR3 has 15 amino acids. CDR3 residues: CASSEVRSRGNTIYF. The CDR3 coding sequence is TGTGCCAGCAGTGAGGTTAGATCACGCGGAAACACCATATATTTT.

The V and J genes are TRBV5-4 and TRBJ2-1; the match to TRBD1 covers 7 bases. J gave up 5 bases and V 4 bases, and 3 bases lay outside the gene matches. This CDR3 contains 13 residues. The V gene's germline CDR1 is SGHNT and CDR2 YYREEE (reference sequence). The CDR3 loop reads CASSGQADNEQFF. The CDR3 DNA reads as TGTGCCAGCAGCGGACAGGCCGACAATGAGCAGTTCTTC.

The V and J genes are TRBV5-5 and TRBJ2-7; weak D call: TRBD1 (6 bases). The CDR3 is 14 amino acids. Germline lookup yields CDR1 SGHKS and CDR2 YYEKEE (reference sequence). Trimming shortened V by 4 bases and J by 3 bases, and 14 bases separated the two germline ends. CDR3 sequence reads: CASSPRTESYEQYF. CDR3 nucleotides: TGTGCCAGCAGCCCAAGGACAGAGAGCTACGAGCAGTACTTC. Full variable domain (missing parts from reference TRBV5-5 and TRBJ2-7): DAGVTQSPTHLIKTRGQQVTLRCSPISGHKSVSWYQQVLGQGPQFIFQYYEKEERGRGNFPDRFSARQFPNYSSELNVNALLLGDSALYLCASSPRTESYEQYFGPGTRLTVT.

This clone was found once. V and J are TRBV28 and TRBJ1-1, with D maybe TRBD1 (5 bases). This CDR3 has 15 residues. The V gene's germline CDR1 is MDHEN and CDR2 SYDVKM. V was cut by 2 bases and J by 3 bases, with 13 bases left in between. In DNA, the CDR3 is TGTGCCAGCAGTTTAGGGGGGAGGCGGGACACTGAAGCTTTCTTT. Translated, it gives CASSLGGRRDTEAFF.

The V gene is TRBV6-5, the J gene TRBJ2-5; D is unresolved. The CDR3 length is 11 residues. V shed 3 bases and J shed 6 bases, with 5 bases lying between them. CDR1 and CDR2 (germline): MNHEY, SVGAGI. CDR3: CASSYGQTQYF. In nucleotides, the CDR3 is TGTGCCAGCAGTTATGGCCAGACCCAGTACTTC.

This clone showed up just once. This chain uses TRBV28 with TRBJ2-3; 8 positions match TRBD2. CDR3 length equals 17 residues. J was trimmed by 1 base and V by 3 bases; bases with no gene match: 9. Germline assignment: CDR1 MDHEN and CDR2 SYDVKM. The CDR3 reads CASSFLIAGKGTDTQYF. The CDR3 DNA sequence: TGTGCCAGCAGTTTTCTTATAGCGGGGAAAGGCACAGATACGCAGTATTTT.

This sequence joins TRBV5-1 and TRBJ2-3; 9 positions match TRBD2. The CDR3 length is 17 residues. Germline V gives CDR1 SGHRS, CDR2 YFSETQ. V was pared by 0 bases and J by 0 bases, with 5 bases of the junction left unmatched. The CDR3 nucleotides are TGCGCCAGCAGCTTGGCTCTAGCGGGGACTAGCACAGATACGCAGTATTTT. Its translation is CASSLALAGTSTDTQYF.

The CDR3: CASSLVAVADTQYF. The CDR3, as DNA: TGTGCCAGCAGCTTGGTAGCAGTAGCAGATACGCAGTATTTT. The chain links TRBV5-5 to TRBJ2-3; D remains unclear. Trimming cost V 0 bases and J 4 bases, with 9 bases left between them. The CDR3 sequence is 14 residues long. Looked up from germline, CDR1 is SGHKS and CDR2 is YYEKEE (reference sequence).

This chain uses TRBV19 with TRBJ1-2; 12 bases agree with TRBD1. The germline CDR1 and CDR2 sequences are LNHDA and SQIVND (reference sequence). Unmatched junction bases numbered 5, after V lost 5 bases and J lost 4 bases. This CDR3 contains 15 residues. CDR3 amino acids: CASSPGTGGVYGYTF. In DNA form, the CDR3 reads TGTGCCAGTAGTCCTGGGACAGGGGGCGTCTATGGCTACACCTTC.

The rearrangement uses TRBV29-1 and TRBJ2-7; D possibly corresponds to TRBD2 (6 bases). This CDR3 has 11 amino acids. V lost 2 bases, J lost 11 bases, and 13 bases lay in between. CDR1 and CDR2 from the germline V gene are SQVTM and ANQGSEA. The CDR3 region is CSVENREQEYF. CDR3 bases: TGCAGCGTTGAAAATCGGGAGCAGGAGTACTTC.

The rearrangement uses TRBV7-9 and TRBJ2-1; 11 nucleotides agree with TRBD2. Germline trimming cut 1 base from V and 2 bases from J; bases unmatched to any gene: 10. Germline CDR1 SEHNR, CDR2 FQNEAQ (reference sequence). The CDR3 spans 19 residues. CDR3 DNA: TGTGCCAGCAGCTTAGGTCGGTTAGCGGGAGGGCCCACCTACAATGAGCAGTTCTTC. This sequence encodes CASSLGRLAGGPTYNEQFF.

A few counts support this clone. The chain carries TRBV5-6 and TRBJ1-5; tentative D call: TRBD1 (5 bases). This CDR3 is 15 amino acids long. The germline V gene encodes CDR1 SGHDT and CDR2 YYEEEE. V was cut by 3 bases and J by 4 bases, with 14 bases left in between. The DNA of the CDR3 is TGTGCCAGCAGCTCTTCGGACATTTGGAATCAGCCCCAGCATTTT. As protein: CASSSSDIWNQPQHF.